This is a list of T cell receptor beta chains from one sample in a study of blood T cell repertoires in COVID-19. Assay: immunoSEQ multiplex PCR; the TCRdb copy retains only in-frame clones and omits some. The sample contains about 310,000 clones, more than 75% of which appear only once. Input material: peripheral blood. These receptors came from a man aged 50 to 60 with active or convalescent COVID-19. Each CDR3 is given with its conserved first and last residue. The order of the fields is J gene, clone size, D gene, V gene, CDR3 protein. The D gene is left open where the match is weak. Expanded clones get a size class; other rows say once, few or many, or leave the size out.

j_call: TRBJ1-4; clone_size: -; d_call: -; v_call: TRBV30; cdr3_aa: CAWSVGQRGQKLFF
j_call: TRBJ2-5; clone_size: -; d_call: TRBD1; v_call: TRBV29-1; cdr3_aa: CSVDRHGQGSETQYF
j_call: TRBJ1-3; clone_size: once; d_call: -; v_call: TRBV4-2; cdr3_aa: CASSQEGPGASSGNTIYF
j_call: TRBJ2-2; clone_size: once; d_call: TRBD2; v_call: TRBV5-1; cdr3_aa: CASSRTSASGELFF
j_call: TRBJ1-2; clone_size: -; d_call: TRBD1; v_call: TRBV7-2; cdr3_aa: CASSPGTGERYGYTF
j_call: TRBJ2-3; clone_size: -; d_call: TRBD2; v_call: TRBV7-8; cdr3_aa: CASSRSSGITDTQYF
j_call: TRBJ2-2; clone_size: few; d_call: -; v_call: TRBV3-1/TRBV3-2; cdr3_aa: CASSQSSTGELFF
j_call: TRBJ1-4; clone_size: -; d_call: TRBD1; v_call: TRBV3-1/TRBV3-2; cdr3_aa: CASSLSFQGAREKLFF
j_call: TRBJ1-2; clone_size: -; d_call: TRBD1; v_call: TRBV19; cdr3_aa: CASSRDWGTGNYGYTF
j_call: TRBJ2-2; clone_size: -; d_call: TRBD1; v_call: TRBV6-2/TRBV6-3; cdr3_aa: CASSYGDRGTGELFF
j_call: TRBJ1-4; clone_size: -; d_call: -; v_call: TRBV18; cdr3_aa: CASSPSEVGEDEKLFF
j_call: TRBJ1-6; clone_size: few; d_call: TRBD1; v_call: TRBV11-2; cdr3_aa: CASSDTGGLDSPLHF
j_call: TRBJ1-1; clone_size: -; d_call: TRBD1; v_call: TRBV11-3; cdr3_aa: CASSPQGGGLAFF
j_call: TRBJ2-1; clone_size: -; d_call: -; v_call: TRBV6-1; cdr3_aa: CASSEGRASYNEQFF
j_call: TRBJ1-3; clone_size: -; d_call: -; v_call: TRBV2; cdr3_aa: CASRDVRAGNTIYF
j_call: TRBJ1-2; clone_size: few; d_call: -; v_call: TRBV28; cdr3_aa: CASREGYGGYTF
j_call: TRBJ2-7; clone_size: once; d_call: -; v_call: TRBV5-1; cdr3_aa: CASSVDSLHEQYF
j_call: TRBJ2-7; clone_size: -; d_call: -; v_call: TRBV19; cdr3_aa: CASSREISYEQYF
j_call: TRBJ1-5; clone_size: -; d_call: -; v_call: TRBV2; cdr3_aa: CASSPRAGQPQHF
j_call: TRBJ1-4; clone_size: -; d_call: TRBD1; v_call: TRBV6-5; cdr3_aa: CASNPGTGWEKLFF
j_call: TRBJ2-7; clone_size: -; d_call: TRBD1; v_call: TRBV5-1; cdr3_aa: CASSQTGGAGYEQYF
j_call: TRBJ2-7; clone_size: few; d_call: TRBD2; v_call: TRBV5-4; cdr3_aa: CASSLVERGLYEQYF
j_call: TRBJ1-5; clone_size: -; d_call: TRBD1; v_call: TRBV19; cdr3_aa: CASSIPGQGGPDQPQHF
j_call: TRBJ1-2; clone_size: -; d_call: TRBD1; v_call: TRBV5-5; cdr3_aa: CASSLVVTGTYGYTF
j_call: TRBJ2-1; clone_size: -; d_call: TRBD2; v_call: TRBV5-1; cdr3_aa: CASSSGLAGENEQFF
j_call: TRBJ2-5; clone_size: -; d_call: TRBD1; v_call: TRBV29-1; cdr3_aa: CSVRTGEETQYF
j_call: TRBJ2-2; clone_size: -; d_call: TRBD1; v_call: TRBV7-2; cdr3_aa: CASSPSGQGSTGELFF